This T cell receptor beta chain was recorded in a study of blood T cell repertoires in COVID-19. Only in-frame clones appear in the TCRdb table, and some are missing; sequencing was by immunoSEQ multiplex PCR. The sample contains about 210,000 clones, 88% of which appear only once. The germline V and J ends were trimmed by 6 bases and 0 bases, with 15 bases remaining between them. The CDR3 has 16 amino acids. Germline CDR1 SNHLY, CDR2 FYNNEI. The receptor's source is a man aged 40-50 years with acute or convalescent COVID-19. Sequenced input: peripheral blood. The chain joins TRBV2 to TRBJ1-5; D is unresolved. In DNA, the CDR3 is TGTGCCAGCAGCGAGGCGTGGGTCAATAGCAATCAGCCCCAGCATTTT. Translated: CASSEAWVNSNQPQHF.